Described below is a single T cell receptor (beta chain) sequence and its context. The junction differs from germline at one of its ends, possibly a read error. These data originate in a study of blood T cell repertoires in COVID-19. Study-wide context: T cells, B-cell-depleted T cells, or PBMCs provided the cDNA or gDNA that served as material.

CDR3 length: 14 amino acids. Germline loops: CDR1 MNHNS, CDR2 SASEGT. Authors' data handling: Cell counts per sample came from amplifying reference gene primers. The table came from immunoSEQ multiplex PCR; TCRdb's copy has only in-frame clones and leaves some out. Clone size and V and J calls were adopted from that table, with D and trimming inferred from the DNA. The sample records more than 85,000 clones, over 65% being singletons. This sequence joins TRBV6-1 and TRBJ2-1, with TRBD1 matching over 10 bases. The receptor was derived from a woman in her sixties or seventies with acute or convalescent COVID-19. Input material: peripheral blood. CDR3 coding DNA: TGTGCCAGCCGTGAGACAGGGGGCTATCATGAGCAGTTCTTC. As protein: CASRETGGYHEQFF.